Described below is a single T cell receptor (beta chain) sequence and its context. The data were taken from a study of human T cells and chemical hapten exposure. At the level of the study: Diphenylcyclopropenone doses were given weekly to the scalps of patients across the approximately 24-week study. The variation in per-sample TCR yields arose mainly from small differences in pooled library volumes.

TCRdb reprocessed the RACE reads with MiXCR, giving one entry per CDR3 protein. This sample has 150,000 to 200,000 distinct CDR3 sequences; under 25% occur once, and the top ten carry about 2.5%. The time point was: patch test 3, about 24 weeks after DPC sensitization. As to treatment: therapeutic diphenylcyclopropenone sensitization with weekly scalp DPC. The CDR3 is 16 residues long. The germline CDR1 and CDR2 sequences are MNHNS and SASEGT. Trimming took off 4 bases at V and 2 bases at J, with 18 bases between the two ends. This sequence was found in a woman aged 40 to 55 with alopecia areata. Some clones in this sample may be carry-over from other donors' samples. The chain joins TRBV6-1 to TRBJ2-7; possibly TRBD2 for D (6 bases). Sample: whole blood, taken in connection with sensitization to the hapten diphenylcyclopropenone (DPC). In nucleotides, the CDR3 is TGTGCCAGCAGTGCCGGGGGTTGGACCTGGACCTACGAGCAGTACTTC. Its translation is CASSAGGWTWTYEQYF.